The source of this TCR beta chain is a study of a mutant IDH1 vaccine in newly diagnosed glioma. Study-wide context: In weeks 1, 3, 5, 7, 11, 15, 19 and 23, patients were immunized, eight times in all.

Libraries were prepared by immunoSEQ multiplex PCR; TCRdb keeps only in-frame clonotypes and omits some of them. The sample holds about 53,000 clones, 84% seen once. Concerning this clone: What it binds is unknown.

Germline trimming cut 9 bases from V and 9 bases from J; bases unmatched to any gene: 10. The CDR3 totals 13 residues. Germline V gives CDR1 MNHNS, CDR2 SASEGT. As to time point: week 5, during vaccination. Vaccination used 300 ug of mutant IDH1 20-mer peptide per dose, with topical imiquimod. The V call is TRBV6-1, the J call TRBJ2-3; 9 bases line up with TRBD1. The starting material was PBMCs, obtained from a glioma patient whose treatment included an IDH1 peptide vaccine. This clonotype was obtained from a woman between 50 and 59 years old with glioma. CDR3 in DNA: TGTGCCAGTACAGGGGGCGATGCCTTCACGCAGTATTTT. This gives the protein CASTGGDAFTQYF.